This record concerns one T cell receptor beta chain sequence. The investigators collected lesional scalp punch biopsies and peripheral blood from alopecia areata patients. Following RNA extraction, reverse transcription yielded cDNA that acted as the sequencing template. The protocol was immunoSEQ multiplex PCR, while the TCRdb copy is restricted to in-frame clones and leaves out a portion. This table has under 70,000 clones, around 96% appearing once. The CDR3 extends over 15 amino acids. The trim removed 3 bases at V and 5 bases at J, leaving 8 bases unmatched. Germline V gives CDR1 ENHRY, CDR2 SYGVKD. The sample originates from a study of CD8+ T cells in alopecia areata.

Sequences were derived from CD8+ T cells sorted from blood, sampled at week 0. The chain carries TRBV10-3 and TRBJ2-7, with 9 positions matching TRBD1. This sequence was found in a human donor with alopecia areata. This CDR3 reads CAISEKGQGVNEQYF. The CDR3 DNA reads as TGTGCCATCAGTGAAAAGGGACAGGGTGTAAACGAGCAGTACTTC.